This is a list of T cell receptor beta chains from one sample in a study of T cell repertoires in cytomegalovirus infection. MiXCR was run by TCRdb on the reads, yielding one entry per CDR3 protein. The profile shows about 470,000 distinct CDR3 sequences, approximately 42% of them singletons. These receptors have no known antigen. The sample in question was cultured PBMCs, obtained from culture after CMV antigen stimulation. These receptor sequences come from a human donor in good health (CMV status not recorded). Some clones in this sample may be carry-over from other donors' samples. Each CDR3 is given without its conserved first and last residue. A D gene is named only where the DNA matches it firmly. Not all rows give a size; the values are once, few, many and, for expanded clones, a class.

. . 13 TRBV6-1 ASSRDLRSTDTQY
. . 9 TRBV28 ATHSLETQY
few . 13 TRBV11-2 ASSGDRRSYNEQF
many . 14 TRBV7-2 ASSPSERLRTDTQY
. TRBD2 11 TRBV6-5 ASAASGGNEQF
once TRBD2 14 TRBV5-1 ASSWTSGGVTGELF
many TRBD2 12 TRBV7-2 ASSSSGGGETQY
. TRBD1 11 TRBV20-1 SAPGQGSEKLF
. TRBD2 14 TRBV6-6 ASSALAGAYTDTQY
. . 13 TRBV28 ASSLWGRGGYEQY
. . 15 TRBV7-9 ASTNAGGGGSNQPQH
few . 13 TRBV6-5 ASSYGSMDLTEAF
. . 13 TRBV15 ATSRELPSYNEQF
few TRBD1 12 TRBV6-1 ATRRPGGEETQY
few . 11 TRBV19 ASTDGPVYGYT
. TRBD2 13 TRBV9 ASSAGAGGYNEQF
. . 13 TRBV7-2 ASSLAAYSNQPQH
few . 14 TRBV7-2 ASSPQGGGGLYGYT
few . 13 TRBV7-9 ASSSKQGPNTEAF
. . 11 TRBV20-1 SARVQGLDEQY
. . 15 TRBV4-2 ASSQAGTQSFPDEQF
. TRBD1 14 TRBV5-6 ASSLLLGGGTDTQY
. . 12 TRBV19 ASSFTPQNTEAF
few . 11 TRBV5-1 ASSPGGSEGAF
few . 16 TRBV19 ASSIGGTITSGANVLT
. . 13 TRBV7-2 ASSFVGSGQETQY
few . 16 TRBV6-1 ASSSDVARARVNSPLH
. . 15 TRBV4-1 ASSQTLSGGRNNEQF
. . 11 TRBV12-3/TRBV12-4 ASSWGASYEQY
few . 11 TRBV12-5 ASGLEDTQGYT
. . 14 TRBV7-6 AILDLDEQNTGELF
. . 12 TRBV27 ASKATGVNQPQH
. TRBD1 12 TRBV7-9 ATQGQISGNTIY
few TRBD1 12 TRBV5-1 ASSRDTPGGEQY
. TRBD2 11 TRBV6-8 ASSAGEYNEQF
few . 12 TRBV7-6 ASRRLGPQETQY
. . 11 TRBV6-2/TRBV6-3 ASSQRNKETQY
few . 13 TRBV4-1 ASSLSARGNTEAF
. TRBD2 14 TRBV7-8 ASSARGSRGTDTQY
. TRBD2 12 TRBV7-2 ASSPTSGRTEQY
. TRBD2 13 TRBV20-1 SASRLAGGLYEQY
few . 10 TRBV20-1 SARDRIYEQY